This T cell receptor (beta chain) was obtained from a study of cytomegalovirus exposure and HLA in healthy donors. Study background: The 90 to 150 validation repertoires were produced on the same platform as the 670 or so repertoires of the first cohort. This was reported in a later analysis. Study-wide results and limits: Overall, around 160 TCR beta chains were annotated as cytomegalovirus-associated. Usually a TCR sequence was rare, but some public TCRs were found in many donors.

Using immunoSEQ multiplex PCR, the repertoire was profiled, and TCRdb retains in-frame clones only, with some absent. This table holds about 360,000 clones, just over 85% found once. Germline CDR1 is SNHLY and CDR2 is FYNNEI. The germline V and J ends were trimmed by 11 bases and 2 bases, with 13 bases remaining between them. The CDR3 covers 13 residues. This clone was observed once. Its specificity is not known. The donors formed part of the roughly 110-subject validation cohort, distinct from the approximately 630-subject first cohort. The sequence came from a woman in her late teens or twenties in good health and CMV-seronegative. Sequencing was done on a sample of PBMCs. The chain combines TRBV2 with TRBJ2-1; D not certain. CDR3 amino acids: CASVVLPYNEQFF. The CDR3 coding sequence is TGTGCCTCAGTGGTGCTTCCCTACAATGAGCAGTTCTTC.